This T cell receptor beta chain was profiled in a study of metastatic and nonmetastatic thyroid tumors. Study at large: From malignant and benign thyroid patients, repertoires in blood and in tumor or nodule tissue were compared. Overall study findings and caveats: Across blood and tumor, TCR beta diversity in malignant thyroid tumors was reportedly significantly higher than in benign nodules.

All patients were treatment-naive before thyroid surgery. CDR1 GTSNPN and CDR2 SVGIG come from the germline V gene (reference sequence). Trimming took off 0 bases at V and 5 bases at J, with 10 bases between the two ends. This CDR3 contains 13 residues. As handled by the study authors: To classify distant metastasis in papillary thyroid cancer, a model was built from CDR3 differences across clinicopathological groups. MiXCR was used by TCRdb to re-call the PCR reads. The V and J calls and clone size are TCRdb's, not the authors'. The sample yields roughly 50,000 clones, about 20% seen once. This clone has a count of ten or more. The antigen remains unidentified.

This chain joins TRBV30 and TRBJ2-5, with D perhaps TRBD2 (6 bases). This TCR was sampled from a male donor with papillary thyroid cancer or a benign thyroid nodule (not recorded which). Some clones in this sample may be carry-over from other donors' samples. The material sequenced was blood. Here the CDR3 reads CAWSVAGRETQYF. The CDR3 DNA reads TGTGCCTGGAGTGTAGCAGGGAGGGAGACCCAGTACTTC.